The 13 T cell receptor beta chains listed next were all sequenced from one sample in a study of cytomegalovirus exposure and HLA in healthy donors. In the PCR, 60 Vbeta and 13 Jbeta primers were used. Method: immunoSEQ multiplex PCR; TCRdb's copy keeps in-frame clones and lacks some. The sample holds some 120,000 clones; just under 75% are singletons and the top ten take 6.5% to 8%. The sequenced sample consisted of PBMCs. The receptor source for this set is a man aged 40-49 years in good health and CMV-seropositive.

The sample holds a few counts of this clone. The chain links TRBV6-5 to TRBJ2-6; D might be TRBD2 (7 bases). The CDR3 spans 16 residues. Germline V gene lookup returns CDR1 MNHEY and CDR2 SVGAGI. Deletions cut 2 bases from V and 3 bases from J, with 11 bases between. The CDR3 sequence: CASSYGGALGANVLTF. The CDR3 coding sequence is TGTGCCAGCAGTTACGGGGGGGCGCTTGGGGCCAACGTCCTGACTTTC.

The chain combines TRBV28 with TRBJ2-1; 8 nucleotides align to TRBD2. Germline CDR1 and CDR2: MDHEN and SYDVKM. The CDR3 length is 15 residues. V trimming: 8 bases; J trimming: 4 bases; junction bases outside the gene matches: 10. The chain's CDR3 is CASFKRGPSYNEQFF. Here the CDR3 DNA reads TGTGCCAGCTTTAAGCGGGGGCCTTCATACAATGAGCAGTTCTTC.

The CDR3 loop reads CASSNPGQGGYEQYF. The CDR3 DNA is TGTGCCAGCAGCAATCCGGGACAGGGGGGCTACGAGCAGTACTTC. The chain joins TRBV28 to TRBJ2-7; 11 bases align to TRBD1. The V segment lost 6 bases and the J segment 3 bases; nucleotides outside the gene matches: 7. The germline V gene has CDR1 MDHEN and CDR2 SYDVKM. This CDR3 has 15 amino acids. Supplemented by reference TRBV28 and TRBJ2-7, the full variable domain reads DVKVTQSSRYLVKRTGEKVFLECVQDMDHENMFWYRQDPGLGLRLIYFSYDVKMKEKGDIPEGYSVSREKKERFSLILESASTNQTSMYLCASSNPGQGGYEQYFGPGTRLTVT.

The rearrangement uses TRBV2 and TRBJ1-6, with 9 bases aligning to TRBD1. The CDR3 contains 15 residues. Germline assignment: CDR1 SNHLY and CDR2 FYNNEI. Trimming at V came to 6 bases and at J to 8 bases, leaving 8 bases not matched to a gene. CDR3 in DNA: TGTGCCAGCAGGAGGTCAACAGGGGGCCATTCACCCCTCCACTTT. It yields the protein CASRRSTGGHSPLHF.

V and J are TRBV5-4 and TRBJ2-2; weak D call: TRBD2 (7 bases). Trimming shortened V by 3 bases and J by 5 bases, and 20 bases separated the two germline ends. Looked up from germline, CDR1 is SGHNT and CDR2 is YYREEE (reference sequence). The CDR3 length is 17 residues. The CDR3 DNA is TGTGCCAGCAGCTCCCCCCGGGACGGGGGGCCTACCGGGGAGCTGTTTTTT. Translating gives CASSSPRDGGPTGELFF.

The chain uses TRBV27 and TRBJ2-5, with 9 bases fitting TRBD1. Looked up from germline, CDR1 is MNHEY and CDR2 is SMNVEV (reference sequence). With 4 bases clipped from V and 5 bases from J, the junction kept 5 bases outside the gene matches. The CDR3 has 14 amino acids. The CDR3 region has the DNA TGTGCCAGCAGTTCACAGGGGGCGCGGGAGACCCAGTACTTC. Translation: CASSSQGARETQYF.

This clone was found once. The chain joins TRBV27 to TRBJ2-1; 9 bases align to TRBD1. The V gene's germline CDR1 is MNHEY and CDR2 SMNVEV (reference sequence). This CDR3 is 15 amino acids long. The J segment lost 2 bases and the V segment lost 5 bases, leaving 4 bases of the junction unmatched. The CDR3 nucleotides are TGTGCCAGCAGTACCCGGGACAGGGCCTACAATGAGCAGTTCTTC. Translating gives CASSTRDRAYNEQFF.

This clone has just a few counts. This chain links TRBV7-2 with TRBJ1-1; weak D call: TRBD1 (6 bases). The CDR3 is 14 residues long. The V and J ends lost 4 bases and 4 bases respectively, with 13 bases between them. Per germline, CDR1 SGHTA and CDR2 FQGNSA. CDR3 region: CASSSGTMGTEAFF. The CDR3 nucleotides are TGTGCCAGCAGCTCCGGGACAATGGGCACTGAAGCTTTCTTT.

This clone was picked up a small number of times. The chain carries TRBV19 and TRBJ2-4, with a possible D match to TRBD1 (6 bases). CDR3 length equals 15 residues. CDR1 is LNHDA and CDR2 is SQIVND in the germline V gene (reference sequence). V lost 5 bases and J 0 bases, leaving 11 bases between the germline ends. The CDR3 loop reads CASSFGTPAKNIQYF. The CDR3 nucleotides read TGTGCCAGTAGTTTCGGGACACCAGCCAAAAACATTCAGTACTTC.

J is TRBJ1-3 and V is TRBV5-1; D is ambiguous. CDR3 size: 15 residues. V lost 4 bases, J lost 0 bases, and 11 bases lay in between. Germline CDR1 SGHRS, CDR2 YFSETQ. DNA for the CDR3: TGCGCCAGCAGCCCCACAGTTCTCTCTGGAAACACCATATATTTT. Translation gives CASSPTVLSGNTIYF.

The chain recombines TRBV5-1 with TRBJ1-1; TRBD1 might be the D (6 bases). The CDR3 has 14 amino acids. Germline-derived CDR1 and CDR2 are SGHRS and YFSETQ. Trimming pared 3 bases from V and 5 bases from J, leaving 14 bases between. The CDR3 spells CASSWGGRGTEAFF. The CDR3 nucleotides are TGCGCCAGCAGCTGGGGGGGGCGAGGGACTGAAGCTTTCTTT. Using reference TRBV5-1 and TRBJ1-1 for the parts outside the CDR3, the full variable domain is KAGVTQTPRYLIKTRGQQVTLSCSPISGHRSVSWYQQTPGQGLQFLFEYFSETQRNKGNFPGRFSGRQFSNSRSEMNVSTLELGDSALYLCASSWGGRGTEAFFGQGTRLTVV.

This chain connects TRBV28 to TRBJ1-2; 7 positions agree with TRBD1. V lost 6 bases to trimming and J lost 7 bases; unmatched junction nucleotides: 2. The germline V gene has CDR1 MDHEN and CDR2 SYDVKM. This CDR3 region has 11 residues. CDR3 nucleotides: TGTGCCAGCAGGGCAGGGGGTGGCTACACCTTC. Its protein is CASRAGGGYTF.

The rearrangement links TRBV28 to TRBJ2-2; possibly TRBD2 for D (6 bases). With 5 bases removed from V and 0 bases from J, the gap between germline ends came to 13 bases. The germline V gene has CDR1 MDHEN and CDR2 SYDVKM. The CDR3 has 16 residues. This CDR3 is CASSPRGRSNTGELFF. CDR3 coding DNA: TGTGCCAGCAGTCCGCGGGGCAGGTCGAACACCGGGGAGCTGTTTTTT.